One sample yielded the 9 T cell receptor beta chains listed below, sequenced in a study of T cell repertoires in cytomegalovirus infection. TCRdb independently ran MiXCR on the reads; one entry per CDR3 protein. The sample carries a few hundred thousand distinct CDR3 sequences, roughly 23% recorded once. The specimen sequenced was CD8+ T cells from PBMCs. These receptors originate from a human donor in good health (CMV status not recorded). Some clones in this sample may be carry-over from other donors' samples.

This clonotype was seen a few times. V and J are TRBV19 and TRBJ2-1; D possibly corresponds to TRBD1 (6 bases). With 6 bases removed from V and 6 bases from J, the gap between germline ends came to 12 bases. Germline assignment: CDR1 LNHDA and CDR2 SQIVND (reference sequence). The CDR3 is made up of 13 amino acids. The CDR3, as DNA: TGTGCCAGTAGCCCGGGACACTTCAATGAGCAGTTCTTC. Protein product: CASSPGHFNEQFF.

V is TRBV12-3 or TRBV12-4 and J is TRBJ2-4; tentatively, D is TRBD2 (5 bases). Trimming stripped 2 bases from V and 9 bases from J, with 17 bases between. This CDR3 region has 15 residues. CDR3 sequence (DNA): TGTGCCAGCAGTTTACCTAATGGGAGAGCTGGCATTCAGTACTTC. Translating gives CASSLPNGRAGIQYF.

The genes are TRBV7-9 and TRBJ2-3; 7 nucleotides line up with TRBD1. With V trimmed by 3 bases and J by 1 base, 7 bases remained unmatched. From germline, CDR1 is SEHNR and CDR2 FQNEAQ (reference sequence). This CDR3 has 16 residues. The CDR3 nucleotides are TGTGCCAGCAGCTTTCCGACAGGGTATGGCACAGATACGCAGTATTTT. Translation gives CASSFPTGYGTDTQYF.

This clonotype was seen many times. The chain combines TRBV7-2 with TRBJ2-7; D gene unclear. Germline-derived CDR1 and CDR2 are SGHTA and FQGNSA. Trimming stripped 3 bases from V and 1 base from J, with 1 base between. This CDR3 region has 11 residues. In DNA, the CDR3 is TGTGCCAGCAGCTTGTCCTACGAGCAGTACTTC. It yields the protein CASSLSYEQYF.

V is TRBV19 and J is TRBJ1-5, with D unclear. V shed 3 bases and J shed 3 bases, with 9 bases lying between them. Germline values: CDR1 LNHDA, CDR2 SQIVND (reference sequence). CDR3 length: 14 amino acids. The CDR3 region has the DNA TGTGCCAGTAGTATTTTAGGGTACAATCAGCCCCAGCATTTT. Translation: CASSILGYNQPQHF.

The chain recombines TRBV10-3 with TRBJ1-2; D is unclear. The CDR3 is made up of 12 amino acids. V lost 2 bases and J lost 4, with 5 bases in between. Germline V lookup: CDR1 ENHRY, CDR2 SYGVKD. CDR3 amino acids: CAISETLYGYTF. The DNA for the CDR3 is TGTGCCATCAGTGAGACCCTCTATGGCTACACCTTC.

This clonotype was counted at least ten times. The chain carries TRBV7-8 and TRBJ1-6; the D is unclear. The CDR3 is 12 residues long. Trimming removed 1 base at V and 14 bases at J, with 9 bases between. CDR1 and CDR2 from the germline V gene are SGHVS and FQNEAQ. The CDR3 region is CASSLEAASLHF. CDR3 in DNA: TGTGCCAGCAGCTTAGAGGCGGCCTCCCTCCACTTT.

This clonotype was observed many times. The V and J genes are TRBV7-8 and TRBJ1-1, with no clear D. This CDR3 is 15 amino acids long. The germline V gene has CDR1 SGHVS and CDR2 FQNEAQ. V lost 5 bases, J lost 0 bases, and 13 bases lay in between. The DNA for the CDR3 is TGTGCCAGCAGCGTTGACCTGCTAATGAACACTGAAGCTTTCTTT. Its translation is CASSVDLLMNTEAFF.

The chain employs TRBV7-9 and TRBJ1-2; D unresolved. CDR1 is SEHNR, CDR2 FQNEAQ, per germline (reference sequence). V lost 5 bases to trimming and J lost 6 bases, with 13 bases between them. This CDR3 contains 13 residues. The DNA of the CDR3 is TGTGCCAGCAGCCAAGAGGCAGGCAATGGCTACACCTTC. Residues: CASSQEAGNGYTF.